Below, 12 T cell receptor beta chains from the same sample are listed, as sequenced in a study of blood T cell repertoires in COVID-19 (dated by TCRdb to 2020 to 2022). Library generation was performed with the immunoSEQ multiplex PCR assay. TCRdb stores this immuneACCESS table with in-frame sequences only. Part of the clones is absent; in the studies checked, under half of the shortfall reflects unresolved V genes, and no reason is known for the rest. The sample yields under 200,000 clones; roughly four fifths were counted once. Together, the top ten hold 3.7% of the sample. Source material: peripheral blood. The receptor set was obtained from a woman aged 80 or older with acute or convalescent COVID-19.

This clone was seen just once. The chain combines TRBV11-2 with TRBJ2-7; a weak D match, TRBD2 (5 bases). CDR1 and CDR2 (germline): SGHAT, FQNNGV. The V end was cut by 1 base, the J end by 0 bases, with 16 bases between. The CDR3 loop spans 17 amino acids. CDR3 sequence (DNA): TGTGCCAGCAGCTTAGCCCCTAGCTGGCAGAGCTCCTACGAGCAGTACTTC. Its translation is CASSLAPSWQSSYEQYF. The full variable domain, rest sourced from reference TRBV11-2 and TRBJ2-7, is EAGVAQSPRYKIIEKRQSVAFWCNPISGHATLYWYQQILGQGPKLLIQFQNNGVVDDSQLPKDRFSAERLKGVDSTLKIQPAKLEDSAVYLCASSLAPSWQSSYEQYFGPGTRLTVT.

This clone was counted a few times. The V gene is TRBV19, the J gene TRBJ1-1, with 9 bases aligning to TRBD1. Germline CDR1 reads LNHDA; CDR2 reads SQIVND (reference sequence). There are 14 residues in the CDR3. After removal of 6 bases from V and 7 bases from J, the junction contained 9 bases not matched to a gene. The CDR3 DNA sequence: TGTGCCAGTAGAAAGACACAGGGGGCCGTTGAAGCTTTCTTT. Amino acid sequence: CASRKTQGAVEAFF.

The genes are TRBV18 and TRBJ2-2; D is perhaps TRBD1 (6 bases). The CDR3 consists of 12 residues. Trimming shortened V by 1 base and J by 10 bases, and 7 bases separated the two germline ends. Germline V lookup: CDR1 KGHSH, CDR2 LQKENI. Written as DNA, the CDR3 is TGTGCCAGCTCACCACAGGGACAGGAGCTGTTTTTT. Protein: CASSPQGQELFF.

The CDR3 coding sequence is TGTGCCAGCAGCTCCACAACGACAGGGTTCATGAACACTGAAGCTTTCTTT. Translating it yields CASSSTTTGFMNTEAFF. V usage is TRBV7-9 and J usage is TRBJ1-1; 7 bases are a match to TRBD1. After removal of 4 bases from V and 0 bases from J, the junction contained 11 bases not matched to a gene. Germline CDR1 and CDR2: SEHNR and FQNEAQ (reference sequence). CDR3 length: 17 amino acids. The complete variable domain, with remaining parts taken from reference TRBV7-9 and TRBJ1-1, reads DTGVSQNPRHKITKRGQNVTFRCDPISEHNRLYWYRQTLGQGPEFLTYFQNEAQLEKSRLLSDRFSAERPKGSFSTLEIQRTEQGDSAMYLCASSSTTTGFMNTEAFFGQGTRLTVV.

This clone has just a few counts. The chain links TRBV19 to TRBJ2-2; D gene uncertain. Germline assignment: CDR1 LNHDA and CDR2 SQIVND (reference sequence). This CDR3 has 16 amino acids. V was pared by 4 bases and J by 4 bases, with 16 bases between. This CDR3 is CASSTRSSRFTGELFF. DNA of the CDR3: TGTGCCAGTAGTACCCGAAGTAGTCGGTTCACCGGGGAGCTGTTTTTT.

This chain joins TRBV9 and TRBJ2-1; the D gene is possibly TRBD2 (6 bases). This CDR3 spans 18 amino acids. CDR1 and CDR2 from the germline V gene are SGDLS and YYNGEE. The V and J ends lost 1 base and 2 bases respectively, with 19 bases between them. CDR3 protein: CASSVSLGDSSTYNEQFF. As DNA, the CDR3 is TGTGCCAGCAGCGTATCTTTAGGGGACTCCTCCACCTACAATGAGCAGTTCTTC. Full variable domain (remainder filled in from reference TRBV9 and TRBJ2-1): DSGVTQTPKHLITATGQRVTLRCSPRSGDLSVYWYQQSLDQGLQFLIQYYNGEERAKGNILERFSAQQFPDLHSELNLSSLELGDSALYFCASSVSLGDSSTYNEQFFGPGTRLTVL.

The gene calls are TRBV25-1 and TRBJ2-7; 11 bases match TRBD1. Germline CDR1 is MGHDK and CDR2 is SYGVNS. This CDR3 spans 13 amino acids. V was pared by 9 bases and J by 4 bases, with 5 bases of the junction left unmatched. CDR3 residues: CARLGQGDYEQYF. Written as DNA, the CDR3 is TGTGCCAGATTGGGACAGGGGGATTACGAGCAGTACTTC.

The V gene is TRBV6-5, the J gene TRBJ1-5, with D uncertain. Germline V lookup: CDR1 MNHEY, CDR2 SVGAGI. The CDR3 contains 14 residues. Trimming removed 2 bases at V and 3 bases at J, with 8 bases between. DNA for the CDR3: TGTGCCAGCAGTTACGGGAGATACAATCAGCCCCAGCATTTT. Translated: CASSYGRYNQPQHF.

The chain carries TRBV6-2 or TRBV6-3 and TRBJ1-2; 8 bases are a match to TRBD1. CDR1 and CDR2 (germline): MNHEY, SVGEGT. Germline trimming cut 1 base from V and 1 base from J; bases unmatched to any gene: 5. The CDR3 totals 16 residues. CDR3 nucleotides: TGTGCCAGCAGTTACTGGACAGGGTTGGGTAACTATGGCTACACCTTC. Its translation: CASSYWTGLGNYGYTF.

The V and J genes are TRBV2 and TRBJ1-1, with D tentatively TRBD1 (5 bases). Germline loops: CDR1 SNHLY, CDR2 FYNNEI. The CDR3 consists of 13 residues. Trimming shortened V by 4 bases and J by 4 bases, and 10 bases separated the two germline ends. The DNA of the CDR3 is TGTGCCAGCAGTGGGCTCGGGGGCACTGAAGCTTTCTTT. It codes for CASSGLGGTEAFF.

The chain links TRBV19 to TRBJ1-2, with 9 bases that match TRBD1. Unmatched junction bases numbered 10, after V lost 4 bases and J lost 7 bases. Looked up from germline, CDR1 is LNHDA and CDR2 is SQIVND (reference sequence). The CDR3 is 15 residues long. CDR3 region: CASSSRQGERSGYTF. The CDR3 nucleotides are TGTGCCAGTAGTAGCAGACAGGGGGAAAGGAGTGGCTACACCTTC. Filled out from reference TRBV19 and TRBJ1-2, the complete variable domain reads DGGITQSPKYLFRKEGQNVTLSCEQNLNHDAMYWYRQDPGQGLRLIYYSQIVNDFQKGDIAEGYSVSREKKESFPLTVTSAQKNPTAFYLCASSSRQGERSGYTFGSGTRLTVV.

The chain is built from TRBV5-1 and TRBJ1-1; D is undetermined. V was shortened by 0 bases and J by 6 bases, with 12 bases between the two germline ends. Germline V lookup: CDR1 SGHRS, CDR2 YFSETQ. This CDR3 spans 14 amino acids. CDR3 sequence (DNA): TGCGCCAGCAGCTTGGCGGACTCTGGGGCTGAAGCTTTCTTT. Translating gives CASSLADSGAEAFF.